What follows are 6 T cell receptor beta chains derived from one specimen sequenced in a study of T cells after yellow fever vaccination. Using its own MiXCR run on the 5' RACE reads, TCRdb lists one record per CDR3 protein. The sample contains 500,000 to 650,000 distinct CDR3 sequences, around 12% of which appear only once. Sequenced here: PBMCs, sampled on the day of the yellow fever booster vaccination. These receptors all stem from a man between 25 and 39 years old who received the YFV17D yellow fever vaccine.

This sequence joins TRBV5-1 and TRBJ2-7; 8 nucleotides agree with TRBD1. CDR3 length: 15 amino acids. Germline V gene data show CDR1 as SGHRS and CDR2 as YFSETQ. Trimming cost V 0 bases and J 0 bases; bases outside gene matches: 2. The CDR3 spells CASSLGTGYSYEQYF. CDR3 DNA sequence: TGCGCCAGCAGCTTGGGGACAGGGTACTCCTACGAGCAGTACTTC.

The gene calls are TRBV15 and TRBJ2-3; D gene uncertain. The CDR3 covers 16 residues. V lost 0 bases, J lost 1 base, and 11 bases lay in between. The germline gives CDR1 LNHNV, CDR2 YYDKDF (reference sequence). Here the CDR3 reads CATSRDRRQGTDTQYF. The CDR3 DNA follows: TGTGCCACCAGCAGAGATCGAAGACAAGGCACAGATACGCAGTATTTT.

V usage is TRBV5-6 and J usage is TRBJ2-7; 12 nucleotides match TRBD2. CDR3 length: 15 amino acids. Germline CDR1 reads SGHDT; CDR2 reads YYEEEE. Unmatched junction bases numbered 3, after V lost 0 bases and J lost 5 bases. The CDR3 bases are TGTGCCAGCAGCTTGGCGACTAGCGGGAGTCACGAGCAGTACTTC. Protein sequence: CASSLATSGSHEQYF.

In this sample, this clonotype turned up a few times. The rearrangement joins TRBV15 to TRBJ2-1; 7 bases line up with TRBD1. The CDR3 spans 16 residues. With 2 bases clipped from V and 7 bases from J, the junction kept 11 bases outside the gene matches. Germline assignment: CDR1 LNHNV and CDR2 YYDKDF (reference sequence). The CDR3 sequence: CATSRSRGWVSNEQFF. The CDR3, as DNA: TGTGCCACCAGCAGATCCAGGGGGTGGGTGTCAAATGAGCAGTTCTTC.

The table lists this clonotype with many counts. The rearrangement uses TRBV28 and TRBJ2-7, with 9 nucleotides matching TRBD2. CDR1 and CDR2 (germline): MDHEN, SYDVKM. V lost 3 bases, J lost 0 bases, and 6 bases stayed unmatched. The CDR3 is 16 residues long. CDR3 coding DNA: TGTGCCAGCAGTTTCTCCCTAGCGGGACTCTCCTACGAGCAGTACTTC. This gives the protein CASSFSLAGLSYEQYF.

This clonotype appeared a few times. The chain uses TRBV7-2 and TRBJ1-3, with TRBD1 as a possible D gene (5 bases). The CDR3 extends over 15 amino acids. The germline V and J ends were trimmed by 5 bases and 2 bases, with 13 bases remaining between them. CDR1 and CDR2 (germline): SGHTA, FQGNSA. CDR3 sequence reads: CASSPLGGAGNTIYF. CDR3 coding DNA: TGTGCCAGCAGCCCCCTGGGGGGGGCTGGAAACACCATATATTTT.